These 9 T cell receptor beta chains share one sample of origin, sequenced in a study of shared clonotypes between healthy human individuals. It was CD45RO-negative cells, positively selected for CCR7, that made up naive CD8 cells, with terminally differentiated effector memory CD45RA+ cells excluded. The repertoire was sequenced with immunoSEQ multiplex PCR; TCRdb's copy has only in-frame clones and lacks some. The data show 660,000 or so clones, around 96% seen once. The material sequenced was naive CD8+ T cells sorted from blood. These TCRs come from a woman under 40 in good health.

This clone appeared once. The same CDR3 also results from other DNA sequences found in this sample. The J gene is TRBJ2-2, the V gene TRBV27; possibly TRBD2 for D (5 bases). Trimming took off 2 bases at V and 5 bases at J, with 6 bases between the two ends. This CDR3 is built from 13 residues. CDR1 and CDR2 from the germline V gene are MNHEY and SMNVEV (reference sequence). CDR3 nucleotide sequence: TGTGCCAGCAGTTTACGGGGAACCGGGGAGCTGTTTTTT. Protein sequence: CASSLRGTGELFF.

The chain employs TRBV19 and TRBJ1-3; no reliable D call. The V and J ends lost 3 bases and 0 bases respectively, with 9 bases between them. CDR1 and CDR2 from the germline V gene are LNHDA and SQIVND (reference sequence). The length of the CDR3 is 15 residues. The CDR3 nucleotides are TGTGCCAGTAGTATCATCGGGTTCTCTGGAAACACCATATATTTT. Amino acids: CASSIIGFSGNTIYF.

The gene calls are TRBV11-2 and TRBJ2-5, with TRBD2 matching over 10 bases. Per the germline V gene, CDR1 is SGHAT and CDR2 is FQNNGV. J lost 4 bases, V lost 3 bases, and 2 bases had no gene match. The CDR3 is 14 residues long. Here the CDR3 DNA reads TGTGCCAGCAGCTTGACTAGCGGGCGAGAGACCCAGTACTTC. Its translation is CASSLTSGRETQYF.

This chain uses TRBV4-2 with TRBJ2-7, with TRBD1 matching 8 bases. The V and J ends lost 3 bases and 2 bases, in that order; junction bases with no gene match: 3. CDR1 is LGHNA and CDR2 is YNFKEQ in the germline V gene. CDR3 length equals 14 residues. The CDR3 sequence: CASSHSGGAYEQYF. The CDR3 DNA reads as TGTGCCAGCAGCCACTCAGGGGGCGCCTACGAGCAGTACTTC.

The rearrangement uses TRBV27 and TRBJ1-1; D is perhaps TRBD1 (6 bases). CDR1 and CDR2 from the germline V gene are MNHEY and SMNVEV (reference sequence). V dropped 4 bases and J dropped 3 bases, with 15 bases sitting between them. This CDR3 has 15 residues. The chain's CDR3 is CASSSPLEGDTEAFF. The CDR3 nucleotides are TGTGCCAGCAGTTCCCCCCTGGAGGGGGACACTGAAGCTTTCTTT.

The chain recombines TRBV27 with TRBJ2-7; weak D call: TRBD1 (6 bases). The CDR3 covers 13 residues. The germline gives CDR1 MNHEY, CDR2 SMNVEV (reference sequence). V lost 4 bases, J lost 2 bases, and 9 bases lay in between. The CDR3, as DNA: TGTGCCAGCAGTTCAGGGGAAACCTACGAGCAGTACTTC. It specifies CASSSGETYEQYF.

V gene TRBV10-1 combines with J gene TRBJ1-1; no reliable D call. Trimming shortened V by 2 bases and J by 0 bases, and 10 bases separated the two germline ends. Germline V gene data show CDR1 as WNHNN and CDR2 as SYGVQD (reference sequence). CDR3 length equals 15 residues. The DNA of the CDR3 is TGCGCCAGCAGTGAGCATACTCGAGTGAACACTGAAGCTTTCTTT. It encodes CASSEHTRVNTEAFF.

The chain couples TRBV5-1 to TRBJ2-7; TRBD2 matches 10 bases. The V gene's germline CDR1 is SGHRS and CDR2 YFSETQ. The junction had 17 bases not matched to a gene; V was cut back by 5 bases and J by 6 bases. There are 17 residues in the CDR3. CDR3 DNA sequence: TGCGCCAGCAGTTTCGAGATAACCGGGACTAGCGAAACCGAGCAGTACTTC. This encodes CASSFEITGTSETEQYF.

The genes are TRBV10-3 and TRBJ1-1; D uncertain. Trimming shortened V by 7 bases and J by 3 bases, and 15 bases separated the two germline ends. This CDR3 region has 14 residues. CDR1 and CDR2 from the germline V gene are ENHRY and SYGVKD. CDR3 coding DNA: TGTGCCATCACTAAAGGGCATACGGACACTGAAGCTTTCTTT. Its translation: CAITKGHTDTEAFF.